This TCR beta chain is from a study of shared clonotypes between healthy human individuals. For this clone: The antigen is unknown.

CDR3 length: 16 amino acids. V lost 3 bases, J lost 5 bases, and 7 bases stayed unmatched. In germline, CDR1 is SGHAT, CDR2 FQNNGV. Study conclusions and caveats: An anticipated effect of sequencing depth on clonotype sharing among donors was recognized. It was the non-shared clonotypes that had lower generation probabilities than clonotypes shared by all four donors.

The authors divided CD4+ cells into CD45RA+ naive and CD45RA-negative memory subsets. Sequencing used immunoSEQ multiplex PCR; TCRdb keeps in-frame clones, though not all of them. The sample holds 550,000 to 700,000 clones, roughly 73% seen once. The sequenced sample was memory CD4+ T cells sorted from blood. Subset: CD45RA-negative fraction. The chain employs TRBV11-2 and TRBJ2-5, with TRBD2 matching 12 bases. The sequence was collected from a woman aged 25 to 45 in good health. The DNA of the CDR3 is TGTGCCAGCAGCTTCGCTAGCGGGAGGGCCGGGGAGACCCAGTACTTC. This codes for CASSFASGRAGETQYF. Variable domain in full (rest from reference TRBV11-2 and TRBJ2-5): EAGVAQSPRYKIIEKRQSVAFWCNPISGHATLYWYQQILGQGPKLLIQFQNNGVVDDSQLPKDRFSAERLKGVDSTLKIQPAKLEDSAVYLCASSFASGRAGETQYFGPGTRLLVL.